This entry lists 31 T cell receptor beta chains sequenced from one sample in a study of blood T cell repertoires in COVID-19. Profiling relied on immunoSEQ multiplex PCR, and the TCRdb table lists in-frame clones only, not all of them. This sample has some 180,000 clones, with about 84% found just once. Sequencing input: peripheral blood. These receptors originate from a human donor in a cohort sampled during active COVID-19.

The chain links TRBV7-3 to TRBJ1-1; D is possibly TRBD1 (5 bases). The CDR3 has 16 amino acids. The germline V gene has CDR1 SGHTA and CDR2 FQGTGA. Trimming pared 4 bases from V and 1 base from J, leaving 16 bases between. CDR3 loop: CASSSLPGLQNTEAFF. Here the CDR3 DNA reads TGTGCCAGCAGCTCGTTACCGGGACTACAGAACACTGAAGCTTTCTTT.

The chain combines TRBV27 with TRBJ2-4, with 10 bases matching TRBD1. The CDR3 has 17 residues. Germline lookup yields CDR1 MNHEY and CDR2 SMNVEV (reference sequence). The ends lost 6 bases at V and 0 bases at J; junction bases unmatched: 8. For the CDR3, the DNA is TGTGCCAGCAGCACGGGACAGGGGCTACTAGCCAAAAACATTCAGTACTTC. It codes for CASSTGQGLLAKNIQYF.

The V call is TRBV6-1, the J call TRBJ2-7, with TRBD2 as a possible D gene (5 bases). Germline V gene sequence: CDR1 MNHNS, CDR2 SASEGT. The CDR3 is made up of 15 amino acids. V was shortened by 3 bases and J by 6 bases, with 18 bases between the two germline ends. CDR3 region: CASSDPGFDHVEQYF. The CDR3 DNA follows: TGTGCCAGCAGTGACCCGGGATTCGACCACGTCGAGCAGTACTTC.

This clone came up once. V gene TRBV29-1 combines with J gene TRBJ2-1; 11 nucleotides agree with TRBD2. Germline CDR1 is SQVTM and CDR2 is ANQGSEA. With V trimmed by 5 bases and J by 3 bases, 18 bases remained unmatched. The CDR3 loop spans 19 amino acids. CDR3 coding DNA: TGCAGCGTTTTAGCTAGCGGGGGGCCAGACCTAGTCGTCTACAATGAGCAGTTCTTC. It yields the protein CSVLASGGPDLVVYNEQFF.

The chain recombines TRBV7-6 with TRBJ1-3; perhaps TRBD1 as D (5 bases). Per germline, CDR1 SGHVS and CDR2 FNYEAQ. The CDR3 covers 15 residues. Trimming removed 5 bases from V and 1 base from J, with 12 bases in between. Here the CDR3 reads CASSLSGGSGNTIYF. In DNA, the CDR3 is TGTGCCAGCAGCCTCAGTGGGGGGTCTGGAAACACCATATATTTT.

The chain employs TRBV3-1 (or the pseudogene TRBV3-2) and TRBJ2-7; no reliable D call. Germline values: CDR1 LGHDT, CDR2 YNNKEL (reference sequence). The length of the CDR3 is 14 residues. Trimming stripped 1 base from V and 7 bases from J, with 14 bases between. CDR3 loop: CASSQGPNSGEQYF. CDR3 nucleotide sequence: TGTGCCAGCAGCCAAGGGCCGAACAGTGGGGAGCAGTACTTC.

The V call is TRBV3-1 (or the pseudogene TRBV3-2), the J call TRBJ1-4, with D unclear. CDR1 and CDR2 from the germline V gene are LGHDT and YNNKEL (reference sequence). The CDR3 extends over 16 amino acids. V was shortened by 0 bases and J by 7 bases, with 15 bases between the two germline ends. The CDR3 region has the DNA TGTGCCAGCAGCCAAGATTACCCAGGAGGTTCTGAAAAACTGTTTTTT. Its protein product is CASSQDYPGGSEKLFF.

Here the CDR3 reads CASSLAGTSGEQYF. The DNA for the CDR3 is TGCGCCAGCAGCTTGGCCGGGACTAGCGGAGAGCAGTACTTC. The V gene is TRBV5-1, the J gene TRBJ2-7, with 11 bases aligning to TRBD2. The germline gives CDR1 SGHRS, CDR2 YFSETQ. J gave up 7 bases and V 0 bases, and 3 bases lay outside the gene matches. The CDR3 has 14 amino acids.

This clone was seen only once. This chain links TRBV6-1 with TRBJ1-5, with D possibly TRBD1 on 6 matching bases. The length of the CDR3 is 16 residues. Between the trimmed V and J ends, which lost 4 bases and 0 bases, there was a span of 13 bases. Germline CDR1 is MNHNS and CDR2 is SASEGT. The CDR3: CASSAQGGGSNQPQHF. For the CDR3, the DNA is TGTGCCAGCAGTGCACAGGGTGGGGGTAGCAATCAGCCCCAGCATTTT.

The J gene is TRBJ2-3, the V gene TRBV6-5; tentatively, D is TRBD2 (5 bases). The germline V gene has CDR1 MNHEY and CDR2 SVGAGI. Trimming removed 6 bases from V and 4 bases from J, with 17 bases in between. There are 15 residues in the CDR3. In nucleotides, the CDR3 is TGTGCCAGCAGCCCATTCCGGTCCGGGGCAGATACGCAGTATTTT. This gives the protein CASSPFRSGADTQYF.

The CDR3 coding sequence is TGTGCCAGCAGCTTAGCAGCGGGCGTAGAAGAGACCCAGTACTTC. Protein product: CASSLAAGVEETQYF. The rearrangement links TRBV11-2 to TRBJ2-5, with a tentative D call TRBD2 (6 bases). With 1 base removed from V and 3 bases from J, the gap between germline ends came to 12 bases. In germline, CDR1 is SGHAT, CDR2 FQNNGV. The CDR3 runs 15 residues. Based on the CDR3 plus reference TRBV11-2 and TRBJ2-5, the full variable domain is EAGVAQSPRYKIIEKRQSVAFWCNPISGHATLYWYQQILGQGPKLLIQFQNNGVVDDSQLPKDRFSAERLKGVDSTLKIQPAKLEDSAVYLCASSLAAGVEETQYFGPGTRLLVL.

This clone was counted a few times. The V gene is TRBV7-2, the J gene TRBJ2-3, with TRBD2 matching over 11 bases. After removal of 1 base from V and 4 bases from J, the junction contained 4 bases not matched to a gene. This CDR3 contains 16 residues. Germline CDR1 and CDR2: SGHTA and FQGNSA. Here the CDR3 DNA reads TGTGCCAGCAGCTTAGTTAGCGGGGGGGCCCCAGATACGCAGTATTTT. It specifies CASSLVSGGAPDTQYF.

The rearrangement links TRBV30 to TRBJ1-4, with D uncertain. Trimming cost V 0 bases and J 8 bases, with 13 bases left between them. Germline CDR1 and CDR2: GTSNPN and SVGIG (reference sequence). The CDR3 is 14 residues long. The CDR3 bases are TGTGCCTGGAGTGTACCCGGTACGCGAGAAAAACTGTTTTTT. Protein product: CAWSVPGTREKLFF.

J is TRBJ2-7 and V is TRBV5-6; 9 bases are a match to TRBD1. Per germline, CDR1 SGHDT and CDR2 YYEEEE. With 4 bases clipped from V and 4 bases from J, the junction kept 9 bases outside the gene matches. The CDR3 is made up of 15 amino acids. CDR3 sequence reads: CASSQAATGGYEQYF. CDR3 in DNA: TGTGCCAGCAGCCAGGCGGCGACAGGGGGTTACGAGCAGTACTTC.

The chain joins TRBV6-6 to TRBJ1-5; perhaps TRBD1 as D (6 bases). This CDR3 is built from 14 residues. The germline V gene has CDR1 MNHNY and CDR2 SVGAGI (reference sequence). V was shortened by 2 bases and J by 7 bases, with 12 bases between the two germline ends. The CDR3 DNA sequence: TGTGCCAGCAGTTACGTGGGACAACGGCAGCCCCAGCATTTT. The encoded protein is CASSYVGQRQPQHF.

V is TRBV7-9 and J is TRBJ2-2, with D possibly matching TRBD1 (5 bases). The CDR3 has 16 residues. CDR1 SEHNR and CDR2 FQNEAQ come from the germline V gene (reference sequence). Trimming took off 8 bases at V and 4 bases at J, with 20 bases between the two ends. The CDR3 nucleotides are TGTGCCAGCGGTAGTGGTTCAGGGAAGGGCACCGGGGAGCTGTTTTTT. It codes for CASGSGSGKGTGELFF.

The J gene is TRBJ2-3, the V gene TRBV7-8, with 8 bases aligning to TRBD2. CDR1 is SGHVS, CDR2 FQNEAQ, per germline. CDR3 length: 18 residues. V shed 0 bases and J 0 bases; nucleotides not matched to a gene: 8. CDR3 DNA sequence: TGTGCCAGCAGCTTAGCGCCGCGGGGGGCAACTAGCACAGATACGCAGTATTTT. It encodes CASSLAPRGATSTDTQYF. Full variable domain (rest looked up from reference TRBV7-8 and TRBJ2-3): GAGVSQSPRYKVAKRGQDVALRCDPISGHVSLFWYQQALGQGPEFLTYFQNEAQLDKSGLPSDRFFAERPEGSVSTLKIQRTQQEDSAVYLCASSLAPRGATSTDTQYFGPGTRLTVL.

The V and J genes are TRBV5-6 and TRBJ2-7, with D possibly matching TRBD1 (5 bases). V lost 5 bases and J lost 1, with 13 bases in between. This CDR3 has 14 residues. Germline CDR1 SGHDT, CDR2 YYEEEE. DNA of the CDR3: TGTGCCAGCAGTTACGGACACGGTTCCTACGAGCAGTACTTC. Its translation is CASSYGHGSYEQYF.

The chain carries TRBV4-1 and TRBJ1-4; D gene ambiguous. Trimming cost V 0 bases and J 5 bases, with 13 bases left between them. The germline CDR1 and CDR2 sequences are MGHRA and YSYEKL. This CDR3 is 16 amino acids long. Written as DNA, the CDR3 is TGCGCCAGCAGCCAAGATTCTCCGGGAGGCAATGAAAAACTGTTTTTT. As protein: CASSQDSPGGNEKLFF.

The J gene is TRBJ1-2, the V gene TRBV10-3; 8 bases align to TRBD1. The length of the CDR3 is 12 residues. J lost 4 bases, V lost 6 bases, and 1 base had no gene match. The germline V gene encodes CDR1 ENHRY and CDR2 SYGVKD. The CDR3 nucleotides are TGTGCCATCAGCGACAGGGGCTATGGCTACACCTTC. It specifies CAISDRGYGYTF.

The rearrangement uses TRBV5-1 and TRBJ1-1; D is uncertain. The V end was cut by 1 base, the J end by 1 base, with 8 bases between. Germline assignment: CDR1 SGHRS and CDR2 YFSETQ. The CDR3 runs 14 residues. The CDR3 region is CASSLRVGNTEAFF. CDR3 sequence (DNA): TGCGCCAGCAGCTTGAGAGTTGGGAACACTGAAGCTTTCTTT.

The chain carries TRBV27 and TRBJ2-1; 7 nucleotides align to TRBD2. In germline, CDR1 is MNHEY, CDR2 SMNVEV (reference sequence). V lost 5 bases and J lost 9; bases outside the gene matches: 16. This CDR3 comprises 16 residues. CDR3 bases: TGTGCCAGCAGTCCCTCGGCGGGGGAGACTTCCGGTGAGCAGTTCTTC. It translates to CASSPSAGETSGEQFF.

V usage is TRBV3-1 (or the pseudogene TRBV3-2) and J usage is TRBJ1-6; D uncertain. Per germline, CDR1 LGHDT and CDR2 YNNKEL (reference sequence). Trimming took 0 bases from V and 9 from J, leaving 9 bases between them. This CDR3 spans 14 amino acids. The CDR3 region is CASSQESRGSPLHF. The DNA for the CDR3 is TGTGCCAGCAGCCAAGAGAGCCGTGGTTCACCCCTCCACTTT.

This clone was found once. Other nucleotide sequences from this sample produce the same CDR3. The rearrangement uses TRBV7-2 and TRBJ2-7; 9 nucleotides agree with TRBD1. The CDR3 sequence is 14 residues long. Germline CDR1 is SGHTA and CDR2 is FQGNSA. Trimming took 5 bases from V and 0 from J; bases not matched to a gene: 2. CDR3 nucleotide sequence: TGTGCCAGCAGCCGGGACAGGGCCTCCTACGAGCAGTACTTC. Translating it yields CASSRDRASYEQYF.

The chain couples TRBV19 to TRBJ1-1; the match to TRBD1 covers 7 bases. This CDR3 contains 13 residues. J gave up 4 bases and V 8 bases, and 7 bases lay outside the gene matches. Germline V CDR1 and CDR2: LNHDA, SQIVND (reference sequence). The CDR3 DNA reads as TGTGCCAGTTTGGCCAGGGGGTCCACTGAAGCTTTCTTT. As protein: CASLARGSTEAFF.

The J gene is TRBJ1-2, the V gene TRBV7-8, with D perhaps TRBD1 (6 bases). CDR1 and CDR2 (germline): SGHVS, FQNEAQ. V was trimmed by 1 base and J by 3 bases, leaving 15 bases between them. The CDR3 extends over 16 amino acids. The CDR3 reads CASSLVQGMGDYGYTF. CDR3 DNA: TGTGCCAGCAGCTTAGTTCAGGGGATGGGGGACTATGGCTACACCTTC.

CDR3 sequence reads: CASSLRVGANYGYTF. The CDR3 nucleotides read TGTGCCAGCAGCTTGAGGGTGGGAGCTAACTATGGCTACACCTTC. The chain links TRBV5-6 to TRBJ1-2; D call uncertain. This CDR3 has 15 amino acids. CDR1 and CDR2 from the germline V gene are SGHDT and YYEEEE. The V gene lost 1 base and the J gene lost 0 bases, with 10 bases spanning the gap.

The J gene is TRBJ1-1, the V gene TRBV5-1; TRBD1 matches at 9 bases. Trimming took 4 bases from V and 7 from J; bases not matched to a gene: 5. The CDR3 covers 13 residues. CDR1 SGHRS and CDR2 YFSETQ come from the germline V gene. The CDR3 loop is CASSPTGGHEAFF. In DNA form, the CDR3 reads TGCGCCAGCAGCCCTACAGGGGGCCATGAAGCTTTCTTT.

V and J are TRBV9 and TRBJ2-7, with D tentatively TRBD1 (5 bases). Germline lookup yields CDR1 SGDLS and CDR2 YYNGEE. This CDR3 has 17 amino acids. The V end was cut by 0 bases, the J end by 3 bases, with 19 bases between. In DNA form, the CDR3 reads TGTGCCAGCAGCGTAGCCCCGTCCAGCGCAGGGTTCTACGAGCAGTACTTC. It codes for CASSVAPSSAGFYEQYF.

The chain carries TRBV19 and TRBJ2-2, with D perhaps matching TRBD1 (6 bases). Germline V lookup: CDR1 LNHDA, CDR2 SQIVND (reference sequence). The CDR3 has 15 residues. Deletions cut 3 bases from V and 3 bases from J, with 11 bases between. In DNA form, the CDR3 reads TGTGCCAGTAGTATGCGTCAGGGGTACACCGGGGAGCTGTTTTTT. This translates into CASSMRQGYTGELFF.

This chain links TRBV5-1 with TRBJ1-1; D uncertain. The CDR3 consists of 14 residues. Trimming left V 0 bases short and J 0 bases short, with 6 bases between. Germline V CDR1 and CDR2: SGHRS, YFSETQ. Here the CDR3 DNA reads TGCGCCAGCAGCTTGGGACTTTTGAACACTGAAGCTTTCTTT. This encodes CASSLGLLNTEAFF.